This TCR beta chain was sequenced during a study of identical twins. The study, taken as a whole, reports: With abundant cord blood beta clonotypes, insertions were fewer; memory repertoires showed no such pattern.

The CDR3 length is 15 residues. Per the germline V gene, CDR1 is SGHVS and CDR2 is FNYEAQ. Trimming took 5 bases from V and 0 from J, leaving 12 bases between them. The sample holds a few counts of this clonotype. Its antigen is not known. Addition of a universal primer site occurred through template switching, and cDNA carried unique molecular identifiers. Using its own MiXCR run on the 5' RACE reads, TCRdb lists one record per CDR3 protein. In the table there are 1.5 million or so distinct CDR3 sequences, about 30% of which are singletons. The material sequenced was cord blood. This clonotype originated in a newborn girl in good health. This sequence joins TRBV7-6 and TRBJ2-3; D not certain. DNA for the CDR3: TGTGCCAGCAGCGCGAGGAGCGCTAGCACAGATACGCAGTATTTT. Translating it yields CASSARSASTDTQYF.